This T cell receptor beta chain stems from a study of blood T cell repertoires in COVID-19. Assay used: immunoSEQ multiplex PCR; TCRdb lists only in-frame clones, some missing. The sample holds about 81,000 clones, 85% to 90% seen once. The V end lost 5 bases, the J end lost 0 bases, and 13 bases lay between the germline ends. Germline assignment: CDR1 SGHAT and CDR2 FQNNGV. CDR3 length: 16 amino acids. The sequenced sample consisted of peripheral blood. The TCR comes from a woman aged 70-85 years with acute or convalescent COVID-19. The chain links TRBV11-2 to TRBJ1-4; D might be TRBD1 (6 bases). In DNA, the CDR3 is TGTGCCAGCAGCCCCATGTGGACAGCAACTAATGAAAAACTGTTTTTT. This codes for CASSPMWTATNEKLFF.